The 10 T cell receptor beta chains given below trace back to one sample, sequenced in a study of blood T cells in healthy people across ages. PCR was performed a second time for about 6 to 12 cycles using a sample-barcoded 5' primer and a J-beta primer mix. MiXCR was run by TCRdb on the 5' RACE reads, yielding one entry per CDR3 protein. Of about 680,000 distinct CDR3 sequences in the sample, more than 40% were seen once. The source material was blood. These receptors came from a woman aged 60-70 years in good health.

The rearrangement links TRBV20-1 to TRBJ1-5, with D tentatively TRBD1 (6 bases). The CDR3 is 16 residues long. Trimming left V 0 bases short and J 2 bases short, with 14 bases between. Germline loops: CDR1 DFQATT, CDR2 SNEGSKA (reference sequence). This chain's CDR3 is CSARDRVKGGNQPQHF. In DNA, the CDR3 is TGCAGTGCTAGAGATCGGGTGAAGGGGGGCAATCAGCCCCAGCATTTT.

The chain uses TRBV5-1 and TRBJ2-7; TRBD2 might be the D (6 bases). V lost 0 bases and J 2 bases, leaving 12 bases between the germline ends. Germline CDR1 is SGHRS and CDR2 is YFSETQ. The CDR3 contains 15 residues. In nucleotides, the CDR3 is TGCGCCAGCAGCTTGGAGGCCGGGAGAACCTACGAGCAGTACTTC. Protein: CASSLEAGRTYEQYF.

V and J are TRBV18 and TRBJ2-6; 10 bases are shared with TRBD1. Germline V CDR1 and CDR2: KGHSH, LQKENI. V trimming: 4 bases; J trimming: 0 bases; junction bases outside the gene matches: 6. This CDR3 is 18 amino acids long. CDR3 in DNA: TGTGCCAGCTCACTCGACAGGGGGCGGTTCTCTGGGGCCAACGTCCTGACTTTC. Protein sequence: CASSLDRGRFSGANVLTF.

This chain links TRBV4-1 with TRBJ1-5; 7 bases are shared with TRBD1. The J segment lost 9 bases and the V segment lost 4 bases, leaving 12 bases of the junction unmatched. The CDR3 extends over 15 amino acids. Germline CDR1 and CDR2: MGHRA and YSYEKL. This chain's CDR3 is CASSPGTAGGGPQHF. CDR3 sequence (DNA): TGCGCCAGCAGCCCTGGGACAGCTGGGGGTGGGCCCCAGCATTTT.

The table lists this clonotype with a count of one. The CDR3 protein is CASSPGQILQYWNSPLHF. For the CDR3, the DNA is TGCGCCAGCAGCCCGGGACAGATACTCCAATATTGGAATTCACCCCTCCACTTT. V is TRBV5-1 and J is TRBJ1-6, with TRBD1 identical over 7 bases. V lost 4 bases, J lost 7 bases, and 17 bases stayed unmatched. Germline CDR1 reads SGHRS; CDR2 reads YFSETQ. The CDR3 consists of 18 residues.

The chain recombines TRBV18 with TRBJ1-1; 8 positions agree with TRBD1. The V segment lost 4 bases and the J segment 0 bases; nucleotides outside the gene matches: 7. This CDR3 contains 16 residues. In germline, CDR1 is KGHSH, CDR2 LQKENI. In nucleotides, the CDR3 is TGTGCCAGCTCACGATCAGGGGGCTGGATGAACACTGAAGCTTTCTTT. It codes for CASSRSGGWMNTEAFF. Complete variable domain (other parts from reference TRBV18 and TRBJ1-1): NAGVMQNPRHLVRRRGQEARLRCSPMKGHSHVYWYRQLPEEGLKFMVYLQKENIIDESGMPKERFSAEFPKEGPSILRIQQVVRGDSAAYFCASSRSGGWMNTEAFFGQGTRLTVV.

The table lists this clonotype with a few counts. The chain employs TRBV27 and TRBJ2-1; 11 bases agree with TRBD1. Per the germline V gene, CDR1 is MNHEY and CDR2 is SMNVEV (reference sequence). This CDR3 has 16 amino acids. V gave up 5 bases and J gave up 4 bases; unmatched junction bases: 7. This CDR3 reads CASSTRGQGVYNEQFF. For the CDR3, the DNA is TGTGCCAGCAGTACCCGGGGACAGGGGGTTTACAATGAGCAGTTCTTC.

This clonotype was seen a handful of times. CDR3 sequence reads: CASRTVGLLRRDEQYF. The CDR3 region has the DNA TGTGCCAGCAGGACCGTCGGACTTCTACGTCGGGACGAGCAGTACTTC. The rearrangement links TRBV6-5 to TRBJ2-7, with a tentative D call TRBD2 (5 bases). Germline V lookup: CDR1 MNHEY, CDR2 SVGAGI. The length of the CDR3 is 16 residues. The V and J ends lost 6 bases and 5 bases respectively, with 23 bases between them.

This clonotype has a handful of counts. This sequence joins TRBV6-2 or TRBV6-3 and TRBJ2-1; D is unclear. Germline V CDR1 and CDR2: MNHEY, SVGEGT. The CDR3 runs 14 residues. The ends were cut back, 8 bases at V and 0 bases at J, with 11 bases in the middle. CDR3 sequence (DNA): TGTGCCAGCCTTAGTCCCTACTCCTACAATGAGCAGTTCTTC. It codes for CASLSPYSYNEQFF.

This chain links TRBV2 with TRBJ2-1; tentatively, D is TRBD2 (6 bases). The CDR3 length is 15 residues. CDR1 SNHLY and CDR2 FYNNEI come from the germline V gene. The V and J ends lost 1 base and 8 bases respectively, with 15 bases between them. CDR3 residues: CASSEGETRMDEQFF. In nucleotides, the CDR3 is TGTGCCAGCAGTGAAGGGGAGACTAGGATGGATGAGCAGTTCTTC.